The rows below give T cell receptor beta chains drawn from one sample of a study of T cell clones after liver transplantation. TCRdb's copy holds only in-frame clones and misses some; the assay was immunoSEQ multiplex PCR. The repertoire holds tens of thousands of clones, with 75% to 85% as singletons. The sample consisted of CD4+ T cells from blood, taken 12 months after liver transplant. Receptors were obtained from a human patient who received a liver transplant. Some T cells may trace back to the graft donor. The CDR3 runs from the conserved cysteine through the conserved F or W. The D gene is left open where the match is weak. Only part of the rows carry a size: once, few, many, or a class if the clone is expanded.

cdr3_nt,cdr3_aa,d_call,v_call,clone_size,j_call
TGTGCCAGTAGTCGGGGCAATGAGCAGTTCTTC,CASSRGNEQFF,NA,TRBV19,NA,TRBJ2-1
TGTGCCACCAGCAGAGCCCCGGACAGCTATGGCTACACCTTC,CATSRAPDSYGYTF,NA,TRBV15,NA,TRBJ1-2
TGTGCCACCAGCGAACAGGGTAACTATGGCTACACCTTC,CATSEQGNYGYTF,NA,TRBV15,NA,TRBJ1-2
TGTGCCAGCAGTGCGGACAGGGAGGATGAGCAGTTCTTC,CASSADREDEQFF,TRBD1,TRBV6-5,NA,TRBJ2-1
TGTGCCAGCAACGAGAGGGACGAGCAGTACTTC,CASNERDEQYF,NA,TRBV28,NA,TRBJ2-7
TGCAGCGTTCAGGCACAGTTAAGCGCGGGTGAGCAGTACTTC,CSVQAQLSAGEQYF,NA,TRBV29-1,NA,TRBJ2-7
TGTGCCAGCAGTGACAGGCCGGGGTCTGAAGCTTTCTTT,CASSDRPGSEAFF,NA,TRBV6-4,NA,TRBJ1-1
TGTGCCAGCAGCTTACGGGACCGAGAGCGGCCCCAGCATTTT,CASSLRDRERPQHF,NA,TRBV7-8,NA,TRBJ1-5
TGTCCCCGACTAGCCCTCTCCTACGAGCAGTACTTC,CPRLALSYEQYF,TRBD2,TRBV19,few,TRBJ2-7
TGCAGCGTTTCCCAGGGGGCAGACACCATATATTTT,CSVSQGADTIYF,TRBD1,TRBV29-1,NA,TRBJ1-3
TGTGCCAGTGATTCGTACAACACTGAAGCTTTCTTT,CASDSYNTEAFF,NA,TRBV28,NA,TRBJ1-1
TGTGCCAGCAGCCAGGGACAGGGCCCGGTGACTGAAGCTTTCTTT,CASSQGQGPVTEAFF,TRBD1,TRBV4-2,NA,TRBJ1-1
TGTGCCAGCAGCTCCACGGGACAGAGGTACACTGAAGCTTTCTTT,CASSSTGQRYTEAFF,TRBD1,TRBV5-6,NA,TRBJ1-1
TGTGCCAGCTCACCACCAATCGGCACGACCTCTGGAAACACCATATATTTT,CASSPPIGTTSGNTIYF,NA,TRBV18,once,TRBJ1-3
TGTGCCATTCCAATAGGGGGACAGGGATACTCCTCTGGAAACACCATATATTTT,CAIPIGGQGYSSGNTIYF,TRBD1,TRBV9,NA,TRBJ1-3
TGCGCCAGCAGTGCGGAGAGCTCTGGAAACACCATATATTTT,CASSAESSGNTIYF,NA,TRBV10-1,NA,TRBJ1-3
TGTGCCAGCAGGCCTCCAGTGGGGCGAAACTATGGCTACACCTTC,CASRPPVGRNYGYTF,NA,TRBV28,NA,TRBJ1-2
TGTGCCAGCAGCCCGGGACAGGGGGTCTACGAGCAGTACTTC,CASSPGQGVYEQYF,TRBD1,TRBV5-4,NA,TRBJ2-7
TGCGCCAGCAGTCGGCTAGCGGGGGCCGGGGAGCTGTTTTTT,CASSRLAGAGELFF,TRBD2,TRBV5-1,once,TRBJ2-2
TGCGCCAGCAGCGGGAAGACAGACCAAGAGACCCAGTACTTC,CASSGKTDQETQYF,NA,TRBV5-1,NA,TRBJ2-5
TGTGCCAGCAGTGAGCAGGGAAGCAATCAGCCCCAGCATTTT,CASSEQGSNQPQHF,NA,TRBV2,NA,TRBJ1-5
TGTGCCAGTAGAGAGACAGGGGGATTAGCTGGGGCCAACGTCCTGACTTTC,CASRETGGLAGANVLTF,TRBD1,TRBV19,few,TRBJ2-6
TGTGCCAGCAGTTTATCAGGGCCCAAAAACATTCAGTACTTC,CASSLSGPKNIQYF,NA,TRBV28,NA,TRBJ2-4
TGTGCCAGTAGTAACAGGGAGGATGAAAAACTGTTTTTT,CASSNREDEKLFF,NA,TRBV19,NA,TRBJ1-4
TGTGCCAGCAGTCATACAGGGGCGGGATACAATGAGCAGTTCTTC,CASSHTGAGYNEQFF,NA,TRBV27,NA,TRBJ2-1
TGTGCCAGCAGTCAACAAGGGAGAACTGAAGCTTTCTTT,CASSQQGRTEAFF,NA,TRBV6-5,NA,TRBJ1-1
TGTGCCAGCTCACCACAAAGACCCGTGAACACTGAAGCTTTCTTT,CASSPQRPVNTEAFF,NA,TRBV18,NA,TRBJ1-1
TGTGCCAGCAGGGGACAGTCGTCCTACGAGCAGTACTTC,CASRGQSSYEQYF,TRBD1,TRBV6-5,NA,TRBJ2-7
TGTGCCAGCAGGGGGACAGACTACGAGCAGTACTTC,CASRGTDYEQYF,TRBD1,TRBV2,NA,TRBJ2-7
TGTGCCTGGAACCGGGGTTTGGACCGCCAGCCCCAGCATTTT,CAWNRGLDRQPQHF,NA,TRBV30,NA,TRBJ1-5
TGTGCCTGGAGTGTACAGAGTGATCAGCCCCAGCATTTT,CAWSVQSDQPQHF,NA,TRBV30,once,TRBJ1-5
TGTGCCAGCAGCTTAGGCAGGAACTATGGCTACACCTTC,CASSLGRNYGYTF,NA,TRBV11-2,NA,TRBJ1-2
TGTGCCAGCAGCCAAGCGGGACAGGACGAGCAGTACTTC,CASSQAGQDEQYF,NA,TRBV6-5,NA,TRBJ2-7
TGTGCCAGCAGATCCACTAGCGGCGACTACGAGCAGTACTTC,CASRSTSGDYEQYF,TRBD2,TRBV7-2,NA,TRBJ2-7
TGTGCCAGCAGTCGCCCCCTGGGGCAGAACACTGAAGCTTTCTTT,CASSRPLGQNTEAFF,NA,TRBV28,NA,TRBJ1-1
TGTGCCAGCAGCTCCGTCCGGGACAGGGAATTTTGGGTGAGGGTCTTC,CASSSVRDREFWVRVF,TRBD1,TRBV11-2,NA,TRBJ2-1
TGTGCCAGCAGTGCCCATCGACAGGTGGACATTCAGTACTTC,CASSAHRQVDIQYF,NA,TRBV6-1,once,TRBJ2-4
TGTGCCAGCAGCTTAGTACGGAGGAACACTGAAGCTTTCTTT,CASSLVRRNTEAFF,NA,TRBV7-2,NA,TRBJ1-1
TGTGCCAGCAGTGATCATAGGGGCACCGGGGAGCTGTTTTTT,CASSDHRGTGELFF,NA,TRBV6-4,NA,TRBJ2-2
TGTGCCAGCAGAAGGGAGGTTGGCACTGAAGCTTTCTTT,CASRREVGTEAFF,NA,TRBV28,few,TRBJ1-1
TGTGCCAGCAGCCAGGGGACACCAAGCACAGATACGCAGTATTTT,CASSQGTPSTDTQYF,NA,TRBV14,once,TRBJ2-3